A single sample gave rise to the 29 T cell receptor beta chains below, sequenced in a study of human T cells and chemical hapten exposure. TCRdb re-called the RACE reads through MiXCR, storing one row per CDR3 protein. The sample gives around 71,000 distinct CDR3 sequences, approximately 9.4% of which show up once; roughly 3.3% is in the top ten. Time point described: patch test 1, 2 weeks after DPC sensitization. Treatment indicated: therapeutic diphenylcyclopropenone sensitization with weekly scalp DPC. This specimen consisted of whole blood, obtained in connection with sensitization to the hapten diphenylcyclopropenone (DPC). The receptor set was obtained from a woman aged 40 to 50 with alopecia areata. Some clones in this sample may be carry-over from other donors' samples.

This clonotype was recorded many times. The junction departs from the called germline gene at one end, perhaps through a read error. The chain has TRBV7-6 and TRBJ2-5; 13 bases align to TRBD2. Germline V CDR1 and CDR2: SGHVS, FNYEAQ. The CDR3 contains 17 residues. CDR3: CASSLARTSGGQGTQYF. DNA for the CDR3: TGTGCCAGCAGCTTAGCGCGGACTAGCGGGGGTCAAGGGACCCAGTACTTC.

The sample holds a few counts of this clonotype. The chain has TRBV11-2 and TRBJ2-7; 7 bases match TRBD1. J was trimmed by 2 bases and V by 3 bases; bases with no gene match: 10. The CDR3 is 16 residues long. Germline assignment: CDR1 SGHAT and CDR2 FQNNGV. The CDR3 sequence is CASSFHPGGHAYEQYF. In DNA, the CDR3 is TGTGCCAGCAGCTTCCACCCAGGGGGACATGCCTACGAGCAGTACTTC.

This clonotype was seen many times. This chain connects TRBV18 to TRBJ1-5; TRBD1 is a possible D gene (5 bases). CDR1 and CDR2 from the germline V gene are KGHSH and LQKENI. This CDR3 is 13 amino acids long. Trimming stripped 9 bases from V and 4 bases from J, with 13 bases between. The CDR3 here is CASQMGTNQPQHF. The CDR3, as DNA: TGTGCCAGTCAGATGGGGACTAATCAGCCCCAGCATTTT.

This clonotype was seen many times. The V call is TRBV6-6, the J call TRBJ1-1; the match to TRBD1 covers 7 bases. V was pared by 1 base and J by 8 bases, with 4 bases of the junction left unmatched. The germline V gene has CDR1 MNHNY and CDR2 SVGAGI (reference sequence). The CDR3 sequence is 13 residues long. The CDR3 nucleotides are TGTGCCAGCAGTTACTTTGGGACAGTCGAAGCTTTCTTT. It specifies CASSYFGTVEAFF.

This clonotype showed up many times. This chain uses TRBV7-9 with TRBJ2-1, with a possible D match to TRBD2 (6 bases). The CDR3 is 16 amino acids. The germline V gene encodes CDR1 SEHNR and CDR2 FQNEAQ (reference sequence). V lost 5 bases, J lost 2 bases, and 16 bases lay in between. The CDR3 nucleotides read TGTGCCAGCAGCCGCACCTTGGGACTGACCTACAATGAGCAGTTCTTC. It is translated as CASSRTLGLTYNEQFF.

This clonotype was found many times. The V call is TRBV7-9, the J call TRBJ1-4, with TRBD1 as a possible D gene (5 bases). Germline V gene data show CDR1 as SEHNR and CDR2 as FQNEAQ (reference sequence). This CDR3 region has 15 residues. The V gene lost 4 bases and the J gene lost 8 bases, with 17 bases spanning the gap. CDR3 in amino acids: CASSSRDSVAEKLFF. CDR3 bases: TGTGCCAGCAGCTCCCGGGACTCCGTCGCCGAAAAACTGTTTTTT.

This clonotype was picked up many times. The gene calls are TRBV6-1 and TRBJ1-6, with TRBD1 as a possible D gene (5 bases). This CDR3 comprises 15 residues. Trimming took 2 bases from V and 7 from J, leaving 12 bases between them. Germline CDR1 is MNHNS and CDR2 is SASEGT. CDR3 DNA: TGTGCCAGCAGTGAAAGTGGGGACGGGAATTCACCCCTCCACTTT. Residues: CASSESGDGNSPLHF.

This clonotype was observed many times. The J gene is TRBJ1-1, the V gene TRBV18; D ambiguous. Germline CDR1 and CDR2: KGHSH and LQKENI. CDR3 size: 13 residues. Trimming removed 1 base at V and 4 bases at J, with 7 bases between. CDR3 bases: TGTGCCAGCTCACCACTGGTAGCCACTGAAGCTTTCTTT. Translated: CASSPLVATEAFF. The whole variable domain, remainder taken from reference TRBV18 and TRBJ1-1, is NAGVMQNPRHLVRRRGQEARLRCSPMKGHSHVYWYRQLPEEGLKFMVYLQKENIIDESGMPKERFSAEFPKEGPSILRIQQVVRGDSAAYFCASSPLVATEAFFGQGTRLTVV.

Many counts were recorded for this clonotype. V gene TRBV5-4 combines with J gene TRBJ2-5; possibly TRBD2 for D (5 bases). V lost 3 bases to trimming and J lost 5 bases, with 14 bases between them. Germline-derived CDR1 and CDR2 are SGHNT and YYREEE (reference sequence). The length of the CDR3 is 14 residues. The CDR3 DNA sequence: TGTGCCAGCAGCTCCGGACTGGTTGGGGAGACCCAGTACTTC. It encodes CASSSGLVGETQYF.

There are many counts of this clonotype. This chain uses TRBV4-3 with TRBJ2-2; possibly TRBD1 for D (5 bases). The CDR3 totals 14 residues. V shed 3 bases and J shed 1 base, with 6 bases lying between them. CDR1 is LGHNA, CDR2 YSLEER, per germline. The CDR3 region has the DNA TGCGCCAGCAGCCACGGACAGAACACCGGGGAGCTGTTTTTT. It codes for CASSHGQNTGELFF.

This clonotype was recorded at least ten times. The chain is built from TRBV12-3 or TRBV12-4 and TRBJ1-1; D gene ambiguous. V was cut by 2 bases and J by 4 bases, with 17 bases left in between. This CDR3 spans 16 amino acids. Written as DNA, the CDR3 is TGTGCCAGCAGTTTACTCTTCGGTATGAGGATCACTGAAGCTTTCTTT. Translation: CASSLLFGMRITEAFF.

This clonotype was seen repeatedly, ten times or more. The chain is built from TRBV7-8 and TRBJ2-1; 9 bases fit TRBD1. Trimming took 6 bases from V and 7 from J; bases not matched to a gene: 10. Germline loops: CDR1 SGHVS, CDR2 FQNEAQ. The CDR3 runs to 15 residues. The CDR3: CASSLTGGFINEQFF. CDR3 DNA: TGTGCCAGCAGTTTGACAGGGGGGTTCATAAATGAGCAGTTCTTC.

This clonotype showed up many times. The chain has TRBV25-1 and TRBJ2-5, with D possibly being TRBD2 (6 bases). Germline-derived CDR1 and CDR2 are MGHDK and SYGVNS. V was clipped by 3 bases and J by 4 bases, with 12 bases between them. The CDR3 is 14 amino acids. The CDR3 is CASSDRGGVETQYF. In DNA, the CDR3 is TGTGCCAGCAGTGATCGAGGCGGGGTAGAGACCCAGTACTTC. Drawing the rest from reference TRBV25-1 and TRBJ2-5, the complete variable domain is EADIYQTPRYLVIGTGKKITLECSQTMGHDKMYWYQQDPGMELHLIHYSYGVNSTEKGDLSSESTVSRIRTEHFPLTLESARPSHTSQYLCASSDRGGVETQYFGPGTRLLVL.

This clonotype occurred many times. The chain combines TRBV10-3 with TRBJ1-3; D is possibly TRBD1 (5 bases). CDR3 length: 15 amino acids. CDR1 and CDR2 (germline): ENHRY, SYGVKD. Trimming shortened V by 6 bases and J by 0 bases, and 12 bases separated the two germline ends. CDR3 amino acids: CAISSVDSSGNTIYF. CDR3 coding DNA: TGTGCCATCAGCTCAGTCGACAGCTCTGGAAACACCATATATTTT.

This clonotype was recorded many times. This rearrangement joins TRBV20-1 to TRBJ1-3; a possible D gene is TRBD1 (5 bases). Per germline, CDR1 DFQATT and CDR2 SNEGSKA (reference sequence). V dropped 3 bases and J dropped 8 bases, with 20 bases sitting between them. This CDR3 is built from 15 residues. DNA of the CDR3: TGCAGTGCTAGGACCCTGGGGCGACCAGAAGACACCATATATTTT. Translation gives CSARTLGRPEDTIYF.

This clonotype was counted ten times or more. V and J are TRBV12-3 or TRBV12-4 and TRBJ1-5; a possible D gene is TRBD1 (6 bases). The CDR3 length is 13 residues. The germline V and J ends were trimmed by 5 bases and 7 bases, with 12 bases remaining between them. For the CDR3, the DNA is TGTGCCAGCAGTCTTCAACAGGGACAGCCCCAGCATTTT. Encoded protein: CASSLQQGQPQHF.

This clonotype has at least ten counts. The CDR3 loop reads CASSPGTGPGELFF. CDR3 sequence (DNA): TGCGCCAGCAGCCCTGGGACCGGTCCCGGGGAGCTGTTTTTT. The V call is TRBV5-1, the J call TRBJ2-2; D is possibly TRBD1 or TRBD2 (5 bases each). Trimming removed 4 bases at V and 6 bases at J, with 13 bases between. The CDR3 loop spans 14 amino acids. CDR1 is SGHRS, CDR2 YFSETQ, per germline.

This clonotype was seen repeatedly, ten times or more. CDR3 nucleotide sequence: TGTGCCACCAGCAGAGAGGGGTCACCAGATACGCAGTATTTT. This translates into CATSREGSPDTQYF. The V call is TRBV15, the J call TRBJ2-3; D unclear. This CDR3 has 14 residues. V dropped 0 bases and J dropped 4 bases, with 8 bases sitting between them. Per the germline V gene, CDR1 is LNHNV and CDR2 is YYDKDF (reference sequence).

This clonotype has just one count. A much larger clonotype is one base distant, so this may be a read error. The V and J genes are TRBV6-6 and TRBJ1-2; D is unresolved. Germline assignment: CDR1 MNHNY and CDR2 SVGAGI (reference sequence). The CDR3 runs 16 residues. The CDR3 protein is CASGYEQLGYPNGYTF. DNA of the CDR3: TGTGCCAGCGGTTACGAACAGCTTGGTTATCCTAACGGCTACACCTTC.

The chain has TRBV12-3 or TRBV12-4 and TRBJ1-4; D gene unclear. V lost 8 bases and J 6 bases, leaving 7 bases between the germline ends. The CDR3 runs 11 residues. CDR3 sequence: CASSLYEKLFF. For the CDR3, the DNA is TGTGCCAGCTCCTTATATGAAAAACTGTTTTTT.

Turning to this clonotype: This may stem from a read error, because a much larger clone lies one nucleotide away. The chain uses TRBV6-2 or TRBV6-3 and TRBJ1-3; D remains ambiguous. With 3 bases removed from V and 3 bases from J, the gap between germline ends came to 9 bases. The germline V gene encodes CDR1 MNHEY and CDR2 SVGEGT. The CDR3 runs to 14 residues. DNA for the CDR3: TGTGCCAGCAGTTATCAGGCCATTGGAAACACCATATATTTT. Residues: CASSYQAIGNTIYF.

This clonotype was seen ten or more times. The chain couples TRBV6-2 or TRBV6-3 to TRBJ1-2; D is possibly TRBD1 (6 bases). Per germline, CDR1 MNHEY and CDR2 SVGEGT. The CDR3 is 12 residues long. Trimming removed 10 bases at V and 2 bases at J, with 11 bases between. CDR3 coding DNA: TGTGCCACCCTGGACAGCAACTATGGCTACACCTTC. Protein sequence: CATLDSNYGYTF.

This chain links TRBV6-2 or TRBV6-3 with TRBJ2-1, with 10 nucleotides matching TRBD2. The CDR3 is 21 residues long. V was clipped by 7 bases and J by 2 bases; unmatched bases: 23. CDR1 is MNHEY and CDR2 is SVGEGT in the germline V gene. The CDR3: CASTYVTGTSDRYLPYNEQFF. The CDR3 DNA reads TGTGCCAGCACCTACGTAACCGGGACTAGCGATAGGTATCTACCCTACAATGAGCAGTTCTTC.

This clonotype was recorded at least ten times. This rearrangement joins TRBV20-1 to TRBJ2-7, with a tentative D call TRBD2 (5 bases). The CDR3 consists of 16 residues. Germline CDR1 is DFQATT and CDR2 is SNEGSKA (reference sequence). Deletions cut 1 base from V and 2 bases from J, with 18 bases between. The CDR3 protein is CSARVRGLYGAYEQYF. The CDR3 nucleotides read TGCAGTGCTAGAGTCCGAGGGCTCTACGGGGCCTACGAGCAGTACTTC.

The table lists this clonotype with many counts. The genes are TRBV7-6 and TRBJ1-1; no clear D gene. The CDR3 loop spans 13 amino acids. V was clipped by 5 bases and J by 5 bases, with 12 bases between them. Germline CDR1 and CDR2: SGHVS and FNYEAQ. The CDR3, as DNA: TGTGCCAGCAGCCCCCTTGAGGCGACTGAAGCTTTCTTT. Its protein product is CASSPLEATEAFF.

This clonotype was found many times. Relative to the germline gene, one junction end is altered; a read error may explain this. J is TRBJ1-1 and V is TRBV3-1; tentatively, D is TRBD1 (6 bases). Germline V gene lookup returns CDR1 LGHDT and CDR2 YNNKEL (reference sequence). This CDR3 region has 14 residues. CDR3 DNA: TGTGCCAGCAGTCCACTGTGGGGGGACACTGAAGTTTTCTTT. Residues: CASSPLWGDTEVFF.

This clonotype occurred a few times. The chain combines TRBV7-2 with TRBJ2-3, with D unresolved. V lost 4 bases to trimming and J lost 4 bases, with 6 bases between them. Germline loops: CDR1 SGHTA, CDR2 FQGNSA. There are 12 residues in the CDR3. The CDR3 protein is CASSSYSDTQYF. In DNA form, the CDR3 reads TGTGCCAGCAGCTCCTATTCAGATACGCAGTATTTT.

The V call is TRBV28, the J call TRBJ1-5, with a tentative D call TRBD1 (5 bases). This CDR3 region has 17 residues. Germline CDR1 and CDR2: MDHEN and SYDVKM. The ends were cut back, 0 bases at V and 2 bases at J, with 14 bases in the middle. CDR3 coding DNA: TGTGCCAGCAGTTTATGGCGGGGGGTTGGTGGCAATCAGCCCCAGCATTTT. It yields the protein CASSLWRGVGGNQPQHF. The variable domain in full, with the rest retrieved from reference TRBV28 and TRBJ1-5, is DVKVTQSSRYLVKRTGEKVFLECVQDMDHENMFWYRQDPGLGLRLIYFSYDVKMKEKGDIPEGYSVSREKKERFSLILESASTNQTSMYLCASSLWRGVGGNQPQHFGDGTRLSIL.

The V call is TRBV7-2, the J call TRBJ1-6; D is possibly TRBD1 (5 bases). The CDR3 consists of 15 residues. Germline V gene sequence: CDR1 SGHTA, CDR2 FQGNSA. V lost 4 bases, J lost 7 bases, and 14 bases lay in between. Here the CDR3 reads CASSSLRGGNSPLHF. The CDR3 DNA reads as TGTGCCAGCAGCTCCCTCCGCGGGGGGAATTCACCCCTCCACTTT.